Presented here are 32 T cell receptor beta chains from one specimen sequenced in a study of breast tumors, draining lymph nodes, adjacent tissues. TCRdb reanalysed the multiplex PCR reads using MiXCR and keeps one entry per CDR3 protein. The sample records about 63,000 distinct CDR3 sequences, approximately 57% being singletons. What was sequenced was breast tumor tissue. These receptors all come from a female donor with breast cancer. Some clones in this sample may be carry-over from other donors' samples.

As for this clonotype: The junction and the germline gene differ at one end; a read error may be behind it. This chain joins TRBV6-2 or TRBV6-3 and TRBJ2-1; D is possibly TRBD2 (6 bases). The CDR3 sequence is 13 residues long. CDR1 is MNHEY and CDR2 is SVGEGT in the germline V gene. The CDR3 region has the DNA TGTGCCAGCGGTTACGGACCGGGGACTGAAGCTTTCTTC. Translated, it gives CASGYGPGTEAFF.

This clonotype was counted many times. A read error may account for a junction end that differs from germline. The V gene is TRBV7-7, the J gene TRBJ2-2; D remains unclear. The germline V gene encodes CDR1 SSHAT and CDR2 FNYEAQ (reference sequence). The CDR3 contains 15 residues. CDR3 sequence (DNA): TGTGCTAGCAGCTTAGAATCTGGTATCACCGGGGAGCTGTTTTTT. Encoded protein: CASSLESGITGELFF.

This clonotype was detected once. The chain couples TRBV24-1 to TRBJ2-1, with D possibly matching TRBD2 (5 bases). The CDR3 runs to 17 residues. Germline CDR1 is KGHDR and CDR2 is SFDVKD. The V and J ends lost 0 bases and 0 bases respectively, with 11 bases between them. This chain's CDR3 is CATSDLPGLSSYNEQFF. In DNA, the CDR3 is TGTGCCACCAGTGATTTGCCCGGACTGAGCTCCTACAATGAGCAGTTCTTC.

This clonotype occurred many times. The chain uses TRBV7-9 and TRBJ1-3; D unclear. V shed 4 bases and J shed 2 bases, with 12 bases lying between them. The CDR3 runs 15 residues. The germline V gene has CDR1 SEHNR and CDR2 FQNEAQ (reference sequence). The CDR3: CASSSQGIAGNTIYF. The DNA for the CDR3 is TGTGCCAGCAGCTCTCAAGGGATCGCTGGAAACACCATATATTTT.

The chain uses TRBV12-3 or TRBV12-4 and TRBJ2-7, with 10 nucleotides matching TRBD1. With V trimmed by 7 bases and J by 12 bases, 12 bases remained unmatched. The CDR3 length is 13 residues. This CDR3 reads CASTAADRGPLYF. The CDR3 DNA sequence: TGTGCCAGCACCGCCGCCGACAGGGGGCCTCTGTACTTC.

The CDR3 region has the DNA TGTGCCAGGGGGGGACTAGCGGGGGTCAATGAGCAGTTCTTC. Translation gives CARGGLAGVNEQFF. V is TRBV7-3 and J is TRBJ2-1, with TRBD2 matching 14 bases. The J segment lost 6 bases and the V segment lost 9 bases, leaving 4 bases of the junction unmatched. The CDR3 is 14 amino acids. Looked up from germline, CDR1 is SGHTA and CDR2 is FQGTGA. Full variable domain (rest looked up from reference TRBV7-3 and TRBJ2-1): GAGVSQTPSNKVTEKGKYVELRCDPISGHTALYWYRQSLGQGPEFLIYFQGTGAADDSGLPNDRFFAVRPEGSVSTLKIQRTERGDSAVYLCARGGLAGVNEQFFGPGTRLTVL.

This clonotype was seen many times. The DNA for the CDR3 is TGTGCCTGGAGTGTAGGAGTTCGTGGGGGTTCTGGAAACACCATATATTTT. Its translation: CAWSVGVRGGSGNTIYF. The V gene is TRBV30, the J gene TRBJ1-3, with D possibly matching TRBD1 (5 bases). The CDR3 runs 17 residues. Germline V gene lookup returns CDR1 GTSNPN and CDR2 SVGIG (reference sequence). With 0 bases removed from V and 1 base from J, the gap between germline ends came to 16 bases.

V is TRBV7-9 and J is TRBJ1-2; D is undetermined. CDR1 and CDR2 from the germline V gene are SEHNR and FQNEAQ (reference sequence). V shed 4 bases and J shed 0 bases, with 6 bases lying between them. The CDR3 is made up of 13 amino acids. This CDR3 reads CASSSSANYGYTF. The CDR3, as DNA: TGTGCCAGCAGCTCTTCTGCTAACTATGGCTACACCTTC.

This chain connects TRBV15 to TRBJ2-3; D is unresolved. CDR1 and CDR2 from the germline V gene are LNHNV and YYDKDF (reference sequence). The CDR3 covers 16 residues. V gave up 0 bases and J gave up 0 bases, with 10 bases separating them. The chain's CDR3 is CATSRDFLPSTDTQYF. CDR3 nucleotide sequence: TGTGCCACCAGCAGAGACTTCCTTCCTAGCACAGATACGCAGTATTTT.

The genes are TRBV5-1 and TRBJ1-4; 7 bases are a match to TRBD1. Germline V lookup: CDR1 SGHRS, CDR2 YFSETQ. V shed 7 bases and J 5 bases; nucleotides not matched to a gene: 11. The CDR3 extends over 15 amino acids. CDR3 sequence reads: CASRDGGGGNEKLFF. The CDR3 DNA reads as TGCGCCAGCCGGGATGGAGGGGGCGGGAATGAAAAACTGTTTTTT. Combining the CDR3 with reference TRBV5-1 and TRBJ1-4 gives the whole variable domain KAGVTQTPRYLIKTRGQQVTLSCSPISGHRSVSWYQQTPGQGLQFLFEYFSETQRNKGNFPGRFSGRQFSNSRSEMNVSTLELGDSALYLCASRDGGGGNEKLFFGSGTQLSVL.

The chain employs TRBV9 and TRBJ2-2; no reliable D call. Per the germline V gene, CDR1 is SGDLS and CDR2 is YYNGEE. This CDR3 is 16 amino acids long. Trimming cost V 0 bases and J 0 bases, with 9 bases left between them. Here the CDR3 DNA reads TGTGCCAGCAGCGTAGAGGGCTGTGCGAACACCGGGGAGCTGTTTTTT. This codes for CASSVEGCANTGELFF. The whole variable domain, remainder taken from reference TRBV9 and TRBJ2-2, is DSGVTQTPKHLITATGQRVTLRCSPRSGDLSVYWYQQSLDQGLQFLIQYYNGEERAKGNILERFSAQQFPDLHSELNLSSLELGDSALYFCASSVEGCANTGELFFGEGSRLTVL.

The chain links TRBV9 to TRBJ2-1; either TRBD1 or TRBD2 may supply D (5 bases each). The CDR3 spans 16 residues. Germline V lookup: CDR1 SGDLS, CDR2 YYNGEE. Trimming stripped 1 base from V and 7 bases from J, with 18 bases between. The DNA for the CDR3 is TGTGCCAGCAGCGTACCCTTAGCCCGGGGCAAAAATGAGCAGTTCTTC. Its translation is CASSVPLARGKNEQFF.

This clonotype qualifies as medium-sized. The chain has TRBV12-3 or TRBV12-4 and TRBJ2-7, with D possibly matching TRBD1 (6 bases). This CDR3 spans 11 amino acids. Trimming stripped 8 bases from V and 3 bases from J, with 8 bases between. The CDR3 DNA reads as TGTGCCAGCGGACAGAGCTACGAGCAGTACTTC. This translates into CASGQSYEQYF.

To note about this clonotype: Since a much larger clone is just one base distant, this may be a read error. V and J are TRBV5-4 and TRBJ2-5; 7 bases fit TRBD1. The CDR3 runs 14 residues. CDR1 is SGHNT, CDR2 YYREEE, per germline (reference sequence). V lost 7 bases and J lost 7; bases outside the gene matches: 13. The CDR3 loop reads CASRIGGVGGTQYF. The CDR3 DNA reads as TGTGCCAGCCGGATAGGGGGCGTAGGGGGGACCCAGTACTTC.

This clonotype has more than one count but fewer than ten. This sequence may be a read error, since a much larger clone differs from it by one base. The chain uses TRBV2 and TRBJ1-5; D perhaps matches TRBD1 (5 bases). Germline loops: CDR1 SNHLY, CDR2 FYNNEI. Trimming took 5 bases from V and 7 from J, leaving 15 bases between them. This CDR3 spans 14 amino acids. CDR3 amino acids: CASSYVRVGQPQHF. The CDR3 nucleotides read TGTGCCAGCAGTTACGTCAGGGTCGGGCAGCCCCAGCATTTT.

Note on this clonotype: Here the CDR3 omits its conserved ending phenylalanine or tryptophan, so a read error is the likely source. The rearrangement uses TRBV7-2 and TRBJ2-7, with D uncertain. Germline V gene data show CDR1 as SGHTA and CDR2 as FQGNSA. The V end was cut by 2 bases, the J end by 1 base, with 9 bases between. CDR3 length equals 14 residues. The CDR3 sequence: CASSLREGSYEQYL. The CDR3 coding sequence is TGTGCCAGCAGCTTAAGAGAAGGATCCTACGAGCAGTACCTC.

The sample holds many counts of this clonotype. The chain has TRBV7-6 and TRBJ1-2, with 11 bases fitting TRBD1. Germline values: CDR1 SGHVS, CDR2 FNYEAQ. This CDR3 has 14 amino acids. The ends lost 3 bases at V and 5 bases at J; junction bases unmatched: 2. DNA for the CDR3: TGTGCCAGCAGCTTTGGGACAGGGGGTTATGGCTACACCTTC. Protein: CASSFGTGGYGYTF.

This clonotype was counted many times. The gene calls are TRBV20-1 and TRBJ2-7, with TRBD1 identical over 8 bases. V lost 5 bases, J lost 2 bases, and 11 bases stayed unmatched. CDR1 is DFQATT and CDR2 is SNEGSKA in the germline V gene (reference sequence). The CDR3 has 15 residues. CDR3 sequence (DNA): TGCAGTGCTTCAAACTTGGACAGGGAGACCTACGAGCAGTACTTC. Protein sequence: CSASNLDRETYEQYF.

This sequence joins TRBV7-3 and TRBJ2-1, with TRBD2 identical over 10 bases. Trimming cost V 2 bases and J 4 bases; bases outside gene matches: 2. CDR1 and CDR2 from the germline V gene are SGHTA and FQGTGA. The CDR3 length is 15 residues. The CDR3 sequence is CASSLLAGVYNEQFF. In DNA, the CDR3 is TGTGCCAGCAGCTTACTAGCGGGGGTTTACAATGAGCAGTTCTTC.

Concerning this clonotype: It is likely a read error, because the conserved phenylalanine at the end of the CDR3 is missing. The DNA is omitted, as the CDR3 cannot be located on it reliably, and the CDR3 follows TCRdb's listing. V is TRBV29-1 and J is TRBJ2-1; TRBD2, the table's D call, was not compared with the DNA. Germline values: CDR1 SQVTM, CDR2 ANQGSEA. The CDR3 has 17 amino acids, counting both end residues. The CDR3 here is CSVDSGYGTAPTMSSSS.

In the case of this clonotype: Because the CDR3's place on the DNA is in doubt, the DNA is left out and the CDR3 is given as listed by TCRdb. The V and J genes are TRBV29-1 and TRBJ1-4. From its first to its last residue, the CDR3 has 11 amino acids. Germline V gene sequence: CDR1 SQVTM, CDR2 ANQGSEA. CDR3 in amino acids: CSVGEGNGLFF.

This clonotype was seen more than once but under ten times. This clone may be a read error of a much larger clone one base away. The chain recombines TRBV5-4 with TRBJ1-2; a possible D gene is TRBD1 (6 bases). CDR1 is SGHNT and CDR2 is YYREEE in the germline V gene (reference sequence). The CDR3 is made up of 17 amino acids. V gave up 4 bases and J gave up 0 bases, with 19 bases separating them. CDR3 sequence: CASSPRDTGPANYGYTF. The CDR3 nucleotides read TGTGCCAGCAGCCCCCGGGACACGGGTCCTGCTAACTATGGCTACACCTTC.

The chain uses TRBV2 and TRBJ2-7, with 9 positions matching TRBD2. Germline CDR1 and CDR2: SNHLY and FYNNEI. Trimming cost V 6 bases and J 0 bases; bases outside gene matches: 6. This CDR3 comprises 15 residues. Here the CDR3 reads CASRAGLAFSYEQYF. Written as DNA, the CDR3 is TGTGCCAGCAGGGCGGGACTAGCATTCTCCTACGAGCAGTACTTC.

The J gene is TRBJ2-2, the V gene TRBV20-1, with D possibly called TRBD1 or TRBD2 (5 bases each). This CDR3 spans 13 amino acids. Germline V gives CDR1 DFQATT, CDR2 SNEGSKA (reference sequence). V dropped 3 bases and J dropped 7 bases, with 12 bases sitting between them. This CDR3 is CSASGQGVGELFF. CDR3 nucleotide sequence: TGCAGTGCTAGTGGCCAGGGAGTCGGGGAGCTGTTTTTT.

In this sample, this clonotype turned up many times. In DNA, the CDR3 is TGTGCCAGCAGTTATGGAACCCCGGGTTCACCCCTCCACTTT. Protein: CASSYGTPGSPLHF. V and J are TRBV6-5 and TRBJ1-6, with no clear D. The CDR3 length is 14 residues. Trimming took 3 bases from V and 9 from J, leaving 12 bases between them. The germline V gene encodes CDR1 MNHEY and CDR2 SVGAGI.

Details on this clonotype: The conserved phenylalanine or tryptophan normally closing the CDR3 is absent here, so this likely arose from a read error. The limits of the CDR3 on the DNA are not certain, so only TCRdb's listed CDR3 is given. The gene calls are TRBV5-1 and TRBJ2-3; no check of the table's D call, TRBD1, against the DNA was made. Germline V gene data show CDR1 as SGHRS and CDR2 as YFSETQ. The CDR3 sequence runs 11 residues, both termini included. The CDR3 sequence: CASSSFGQENY.

There are many counts of this clonotype. The rearrangement links TRBV18 to TRBJ1-2, with 9 bases lining up with TRBD1. The CDR3 contains 14 residues. Germline V lookup: CDR1 KGHSH, CDR2 LQKENI. J gave up 8 bases and V 3 bases, and 7 bases lay outside the gene matches. The CDR3 reads CASSPVWTGDGYTF. The CDR3 DNA reads TGTGCCAGCTCACCGGTTTGGACAGGGGACGGCTACACCTTC.

V usage is TRBV2 and J usage is TRBJ1-6; the match to TRBD1 covers 7 bases. V shed 7 bases and J 3 bases; nucleotides not matched to a gene: 3. In germline, CDR1 is SNHLY, CDR2 FYNNEI. The CDR3 contains 14 residues. DNA for the CDR3: TGTGCCAGCATCCGGACAGGCTATAATTCACCCCTCCACTTT. It specifies CASIRTGYNSPLHF. The full variable domain, its missing parts supplied by reference TRBV2 and TRBJ1-6, is EPEVTQTPSHQVTQMGQEVILRCVPISNHLYFYWYRQILGQKVEFLVSFYNNEISEKSEIFDDQFSVERPDGSNFTLKIRSTKLEDSAMYFCASIRTGYNSPLHFGNGTRLTVT.

The chain is built from TRBV7-2 and TRBJ2-7; no clear D gene. The germline gives CDR1 SGHTA, CDR2 FQGNSA. V dropped 1 base and J dropped 2 bases, with 6 bases sitting between them. This CDR3 comprises 13 residues. CDR3 loop: CASSLDWPYEQYF. DNA for the CDR3: TGTGCCAGCAGCTTAGACTGGCCCTACGAGCAGTACTTC.

This clonotype was picked up many times. The chain couples TRBV7-2 to TRBJ2-7; 10 bases agree with TRBD2. V trimming: 5 bases; J trimming: 1 base; junction bases outside the gene matches: 5. CDR3 length equals 15 residues. Germline values: CDR1 SGHTA, CDR2 FQGNSA. The CDR3: CASSPRSGGSYEQYF. The DNA of the CDR3 is TGTGCCAGCAGCCCGCGTAGCGGGGGGTCCTACGAGCAGTACTTC. The entire variable domain, with the rest obtained from reference TRBV7-2 and TRBJ2-7, is as follows: GAGVSQSPSNKVTEKGKDVELRCDPISGHTALYWYRQSLGQGLEFLIYFQGNSAPDKSGLPSDRFSAERTGGSVSTLTIQRTQQEDSAVYLCASSPRSGGSYEQYFGPGTRLTVT.

The chain recombines TRBV5-1 with TRBJ2-5; possible D gene TRBD2, 6 bases. V was pared by 7 bases and J by 4 bases, with 17 bases between. This CDR3 is built from 14 residues. Germline V gives CDR1 SGHRS, CDR2 YFSETQ. The CDR3 DNA reads as TGCGCCAGCTGCCTTTTCGGGGAGGTAGAGACCCAGTACTTC. Translating it yields CASCLFGEVETQYF.

This clonotype was counted between two and nine times. This chain connects TRBV7-8 to TRBJ2-7; TRBD2 matches 12 bases. After removal of 5 bases from V and 2 bases from J, the junction contained 4 bases not matched to a gene. The CDR3 has 15 amino acids. Germline values: CDR1 SGHVS, CDR2 FQNEAQ. The CDR3 DNA follows: TGTGCCAGCAGCCAACGGACTAGCGGGACCTACGAGCAGTACTTC. Protein sequence: CASSQRTSGTYEQYF.